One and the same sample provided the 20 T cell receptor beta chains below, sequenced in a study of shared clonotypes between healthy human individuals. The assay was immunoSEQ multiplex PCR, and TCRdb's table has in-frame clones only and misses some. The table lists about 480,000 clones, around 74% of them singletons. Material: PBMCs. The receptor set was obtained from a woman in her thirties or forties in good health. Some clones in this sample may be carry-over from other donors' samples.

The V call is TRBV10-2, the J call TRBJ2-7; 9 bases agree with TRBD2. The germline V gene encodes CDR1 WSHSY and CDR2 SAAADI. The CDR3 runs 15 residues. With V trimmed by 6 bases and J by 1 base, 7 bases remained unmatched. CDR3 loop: CASRVAGAESYEQYF. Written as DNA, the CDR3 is TGCGCCAGCAGAGTAGCGGGAGCAGAATCCTACGAGCAGTACTTC.

The CDR3 loop is CASSRSFSGELFF. The CDR3 coding sequence is TGCGCCAGCAGCCGGAGTTTCTCCGGGGAGCTGTTTTTT. V is TRBV4-1 and J is TRBJ2-2; D not resolved. CDR1 is MGHRA and CDR2 is YSYEKL in the germline V gene. There are 13 residues in the CDR3. Trimming removed 4 bases at V and 6 bases at J, with 9 bases between.

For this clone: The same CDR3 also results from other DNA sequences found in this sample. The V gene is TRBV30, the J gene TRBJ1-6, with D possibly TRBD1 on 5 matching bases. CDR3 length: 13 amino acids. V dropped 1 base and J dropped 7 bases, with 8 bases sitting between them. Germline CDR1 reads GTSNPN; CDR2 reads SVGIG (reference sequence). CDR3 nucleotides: TGTGCCTGGAGTGGGAGGGGCAATTCACCCCTCCACTTT. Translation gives CAWSGRGNSPLHF. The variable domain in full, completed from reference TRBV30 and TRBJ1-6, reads SQTIHQWPATLVQPVGSPLSLECTVEGTSNPNLYWYRQAAGRGLQLLFYSVGIGQISSEVPQNLSASRPQDRQFILSSKKLLLSDSGFYLCAWSGRGNSPLHFGNGTRLTVT.

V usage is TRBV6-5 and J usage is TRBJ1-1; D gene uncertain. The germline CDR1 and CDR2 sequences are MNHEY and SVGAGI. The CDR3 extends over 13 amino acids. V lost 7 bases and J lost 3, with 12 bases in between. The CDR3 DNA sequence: TGTGCCAGCACAACAGATCGGGACACTGAAGCTTTCTTT. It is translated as CASTTDRDTEAFF.

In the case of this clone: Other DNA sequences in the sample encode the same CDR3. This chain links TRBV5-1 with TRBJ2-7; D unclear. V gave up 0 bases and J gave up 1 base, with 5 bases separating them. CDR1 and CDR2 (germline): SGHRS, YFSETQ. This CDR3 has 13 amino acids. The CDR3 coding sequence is TGCGCCAGCAGCTTGGGTTCATCCTACGAGCAGTACTTC. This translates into CASSLGSSYEQYF.

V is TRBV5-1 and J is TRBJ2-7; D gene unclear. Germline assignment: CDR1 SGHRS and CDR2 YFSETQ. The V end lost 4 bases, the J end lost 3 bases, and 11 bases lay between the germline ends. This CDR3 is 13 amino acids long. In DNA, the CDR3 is TGCGCCAGCAGCCCAAACGCGGACTACGAGCAGTACTTC. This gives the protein CASSPNADYEQYF. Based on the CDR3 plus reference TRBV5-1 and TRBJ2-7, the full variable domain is KAGVTQTPRYLIKTRGQQVTLSCSPISGHRSVSWYQQTPGQGLQFLFEYFSETQRNKGNFPGRFSGRQFSNSRSEMNVSTLELGDSALYLCASSPNADYEQYFGPGTRLTVT.

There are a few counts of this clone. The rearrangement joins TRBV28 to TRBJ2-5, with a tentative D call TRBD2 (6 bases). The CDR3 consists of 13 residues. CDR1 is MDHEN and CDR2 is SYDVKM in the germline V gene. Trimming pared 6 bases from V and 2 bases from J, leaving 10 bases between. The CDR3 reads CASSAGIQETQYF. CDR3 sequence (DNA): TGTGCCAGCAGCGCGGGGATACAAGAGACCCAGTACTTC.

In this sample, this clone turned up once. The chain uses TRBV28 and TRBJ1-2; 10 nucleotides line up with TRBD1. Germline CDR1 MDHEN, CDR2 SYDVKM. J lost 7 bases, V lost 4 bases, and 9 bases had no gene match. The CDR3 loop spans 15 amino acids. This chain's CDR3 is CASSYQIGQGGGYTF. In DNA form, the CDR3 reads TGTGCCAGCAGTTACCAAATAGGACAGGGGGGTGGCTACACCTTC.

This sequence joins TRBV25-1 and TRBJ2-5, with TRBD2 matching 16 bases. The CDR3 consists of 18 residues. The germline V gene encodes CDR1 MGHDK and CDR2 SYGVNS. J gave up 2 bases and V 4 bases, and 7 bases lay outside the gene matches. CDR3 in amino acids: CASSGPGGLAGGQETQYF. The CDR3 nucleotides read TGTGCCAGCAGTGGCCCTGGGGGACTAGCGGGAGGGCAAGAGACCCAGTACTTC.

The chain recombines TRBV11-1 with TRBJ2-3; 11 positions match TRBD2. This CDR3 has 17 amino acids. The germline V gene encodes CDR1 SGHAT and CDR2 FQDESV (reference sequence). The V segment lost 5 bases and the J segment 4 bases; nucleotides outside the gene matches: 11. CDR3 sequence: CASSPGVAGGAADTQYF. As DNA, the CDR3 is TGTGCCAGCAGCCCAGGGGTAGCGGGAGGGGCCGCAGATACGCAGTATTTT.

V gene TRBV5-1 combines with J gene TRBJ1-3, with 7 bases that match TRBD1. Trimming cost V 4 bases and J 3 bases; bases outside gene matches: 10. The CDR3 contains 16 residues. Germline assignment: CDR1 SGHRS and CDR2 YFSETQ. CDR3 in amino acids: CASSPLTGRGGNTIYF. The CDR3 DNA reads TGCGCCAGCAGCCCCCTGACAGGGAGAGGTGGAAACACCATATATTTT.

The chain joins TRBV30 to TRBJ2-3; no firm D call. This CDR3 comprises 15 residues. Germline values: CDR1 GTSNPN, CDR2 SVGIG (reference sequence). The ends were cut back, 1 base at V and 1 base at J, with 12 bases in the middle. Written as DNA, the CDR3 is TGTGCCTGGAGTGGGCCTCGGCGAGGCACAGATACGCAGTATTTT. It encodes CAWSGPRRGTDTQYF. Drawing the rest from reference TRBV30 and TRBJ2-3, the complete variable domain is SQTIHQWPATLVQPVGSPLSLECTVEGTSNPNLYWYRQAAGRGLQLLFYSVGIGQISSEVPQNLSASRPQDRQFILSSKKLLLSDSGFYLCAWSGPRRGTDTQYFGPGTRLTVL.

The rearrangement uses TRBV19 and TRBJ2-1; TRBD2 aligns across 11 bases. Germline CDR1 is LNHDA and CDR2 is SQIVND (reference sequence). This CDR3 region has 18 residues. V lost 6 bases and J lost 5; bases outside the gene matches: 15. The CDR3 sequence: CASSKLAGAVGVNNEQFF. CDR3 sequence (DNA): TGTGCCAGTAGCAAACTAGCGGGAGCGGTGGGAGTAAACAATGAGCAGTTCTTC.

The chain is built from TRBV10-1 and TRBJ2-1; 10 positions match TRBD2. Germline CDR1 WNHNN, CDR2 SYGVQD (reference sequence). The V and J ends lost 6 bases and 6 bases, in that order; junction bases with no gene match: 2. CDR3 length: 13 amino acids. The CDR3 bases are TGCGCCAGCAGGGCTAGCGGGAGCAATGAGCAGTTCTTC. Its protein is CASRASGSNEQFF.

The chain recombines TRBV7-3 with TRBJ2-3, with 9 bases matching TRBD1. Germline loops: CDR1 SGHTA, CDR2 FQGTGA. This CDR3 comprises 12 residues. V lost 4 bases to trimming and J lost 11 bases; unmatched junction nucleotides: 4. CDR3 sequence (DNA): TGTGCCAGCAGCTCAACAGGGGGCAGGCAGTATTTT. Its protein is CASSSTGGRQYF.

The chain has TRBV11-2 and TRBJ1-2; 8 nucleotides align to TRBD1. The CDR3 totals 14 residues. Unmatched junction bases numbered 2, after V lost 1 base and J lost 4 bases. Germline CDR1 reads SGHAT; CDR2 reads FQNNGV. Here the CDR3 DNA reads TGTGCCAGCAGCTTAGGGACAGGGCTCTATGGCTACACCTTC. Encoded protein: CASSLGTGLYGYTF.

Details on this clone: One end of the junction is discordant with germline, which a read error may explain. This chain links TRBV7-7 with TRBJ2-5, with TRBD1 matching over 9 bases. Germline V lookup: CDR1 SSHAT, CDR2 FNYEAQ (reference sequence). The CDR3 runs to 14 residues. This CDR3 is CASSVQGAGETQYF. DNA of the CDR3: TGTGCTAGCAGCGTACAGGGGGCCGGGGAGACCCAGTACTTC.

CDR3 region: CAWSIGPYGYTF. The DNA of the CDR3 is TGTGCCTGGAGTATAGGCCCCTATGGCTACACCTTC. The chain combines TRBV30 with TRBJ1-2; no clear D gene. Germline CDR1 reads GTSNPN; CDR2 reads SVGIG (reference sequence). V was clipped by 2 bases and J by 4 bases, with 8 bases between them. The CDR3 is made up of 12 amino acids.

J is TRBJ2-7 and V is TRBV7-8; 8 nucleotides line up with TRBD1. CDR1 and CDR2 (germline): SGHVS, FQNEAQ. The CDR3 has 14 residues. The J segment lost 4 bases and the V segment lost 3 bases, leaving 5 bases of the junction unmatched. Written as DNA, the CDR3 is TGTGCCAGCAGCTTGGAAAGGACAGGGTACGAGCAGTACTTC. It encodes CASSLERTGYEQYF.

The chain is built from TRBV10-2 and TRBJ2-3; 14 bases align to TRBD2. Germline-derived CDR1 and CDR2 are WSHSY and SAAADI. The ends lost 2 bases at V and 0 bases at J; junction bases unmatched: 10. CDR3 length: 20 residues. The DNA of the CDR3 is TGCGCCAGCAGTGAGCCGGGACTAGCGGGAGACCCATCTAGCACAGATACGCAGTATTTT. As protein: CASSEPGLAGDPSSTDTQYF.